These T cell receptor beta chains were read from a single sample in a study of OX40 agonist ivuxolimab in advanced cancers. Profiling relied on immunoSEQ multiplex PCR, and the TCRdb table lists in-frame clones only, not all of them. The sample includes approximately 61,000 clones, approximately 78% of them seen just once. The sample here was CD4+ or CD8+ T cells sorted from blood, taken in a trial of the OX40 agonist ivuxolimab. These TCRs come from an adult with an advanced solid tumor such as melanoma, head and neck, liver or kidney cancer. CDR3s include the opening cysteine and the closing phenylalanine or tryptophan. D genes are given only for firm matches. Size is stated for part of the rows, as once, few or many counts, or as a class when the clone is expanded.

abundance | j_gene | d_gene | v_gene | len | CDR3nt | CDR3aa
NA | TRBJ1-2 | TRBD1 | TRBV5-1 | 15 | TGCGCCAGCAGCTTGGGAAATAGGCAGGGGGATGGCTACACCTTC | CASSLGNRQGDGYTF
NA | TRBJ2-1 | TRBD2 | TRBV11-2 | 17 | TGTGCCAGCAGCTTAGTGACGGGAGGGCCCCCCTACAATGAGCAGTTCTTC | CASSLVTGGPPYNEQFF
NA | TRBJ1-1 | TRBD1 | TRBV6-6 | 14 | TGTGCCAGCAGCTGGACAGGGTTGAACACTGAAGCTTTCTTT | CASSWTGLNTEAFF
NA | TRBJ1-1 | NA | TRBV11-3 | 13 | TGTGCCAGCAGCACGACAGGGAACACTGAAGCTTTCTTT | CASSTTGNTEAFF
NA | TRBJ2-1 | NA | TRBV5-4 | 13 | TGTGCCAGCAGCCGGACGGATAACAATGAGCAGTTCTTC | CASSRTDNNEQFF
NA | TRBJ2-1 | TRBD2 | TRBV14 | 16 | TGTGCCAGCAGCCACACGGGACTAGCGGGATACAATGAGCAGTTCTTC | CASSHTGLAGYNEQFF
medium-sized | TRBJ1-1 | TRBD1 | TRBV19 | 14 | TGTGCCAGTAGGGGGACAGCCGGGGGGACTGAAGCTTTCTTT | CASRGTAGGTEAFF
NA | TRBJ2-5 | NA | TRBV5-1 | 15 | TGCGCCAGCAGCTCCATAGAACAGGGGGGGGAGACCCAGTACTTC | CASSSIEQGGETQYF
NA | TRBJ2-2 | NA | TRBV5-6 | 14 | TGTGCCAGCAGCCTCGATTCGGGAACCGGGGAGCTGTTTTTT | CASSLDSGTGELFF
few | TRBJ1-5 | NA | TRBV2 | 14 | TGTGCCAGCAGTGAGGGCAGGTCTCATCAGCCCCAGCATTTT | CASSEGRSHQPQHF
NA | TRBJ2-5 | TRBD1 | TRBV2 | 14 | TGTGCCAGCAGTCTAGACAGGGGCCGGGAGACCCAGTACTTC | CASSLDRGRETQYF
NA | TRBJ1-3 | TRBD1 | TRBV6-5 | 15 | TGTGCCAGCAGTTCCGCACCAGGGGGCAGAAACACCATATATTTT | CASSSAPGGRNTIYF
NA | TRBJ2-2 | NA | TRBV7-3 | 14 | TGTGCCAGCAGCTTAAGGTGGAACACCGGGGAGCTGTTTTTT | CASSLRWNTGELFF
NA | TRBJ2-5 | TRBD1 | TRBV5-1 | 16 | TGCGCCAGCAACCTCCGACCGGGACAGGCAGGAGAGACCCAGTACTTC | CASNLRPGQAGETQYF
NA | TRBJ2-5 | NA | TRBV5-1 | 14 | TGCGCCAGCAGCTTGGTTGGGGTGGGGGAGACCCAGTACTTC | CASSLVGVGETQYF
NA | TRBJ1-1 | NA | TRBV29-1 | 14 | TGCAGCGTTGGGAGACAGCAAATGAACACTGAAGCTTTCTTT | CSVGRQQMNTEAFF
few | TRBJ2-1 | NA | TRBV11-3 | 15 | TGTGCCAGCAGCTGGCGGACTGGCATTGGTTATGAGCAGTTCTTC | CASSWRTGIGYEQFF
NA | TRBJ2-2 | NA | TRBV7-8 | 19 | TGTGCCAGCAAGGAGGAAACACCGGAGAGAGGGAGGCGGACCGGGGAGCTGTTTTTT | CASKEETPERGRRTGELFF
NA | TRBJ2-1 | NA | TRBV11-3 | 15 | TGTGCCAGCAGCTCCCGAGGGACCGCATACAATGAGCAGTTCTTC | CASSSRGTAYNEQFF
NA | TRBJ2-3 | TRBD2 | TRBV9 | 17 | TGTGCCAGCAGCGTAGGTAATAGCGGGTCCGTTACAGATACGCAGTATTTT | CASSVGNSGSVTDTQYF
NA | TRBJ2-3 | NA | TRBV30 | 15 | TGTGCCTGGAGTTCCCCGGGACTCCGCACAGATACGCAGTATTTT | CAWSSPGLRTDTQYF
NA | TRBJ2-1 | TRBD2 | TRBV5-1 | 15 | TGCGCCAGCAGCCGCCTAGCGGGTCCCTACAATGAGCAGTTCTTC | CASSRLAGPYNEQFF
NA | TRBJ2-5 | TRBD2 | TRBV7-9 | 16 | TGTGCCAGCAGCTTTCCCTCTAGCGGGAGTAAAGAGACCCAGTACTTC | CASSFPSSGSKETQYF
NA | TRBJ2-1 | NA | TRBV2 | 14 | TGTGCCAGCATGGGGTGGGGCTCCTACAATGAGCAGTTCTTC | CASMGWGSYNEQFF
NA | TRBJ2-1 | NA | TRBV11-3 | 12 | TGTGCCAGCAGCTCTAGCCGGGCTGAGCAGTTCTTC | CASSSSRAEQFF
NA | TRBJ2-3 | TRBD1 | TRBV18 | 15 | TGTGCCAGCTCACCCGGACAGGGGGGCACAGATACGCAGTATTTT | CASSPGQGGTDTQYF
NA | TRBJ2-2 | NA | TRBV5-1 | 16 | TGCGCCAGCAGCTTGCTCGGGACTGGGAACACCGGGGAGCTGTTTTTT | CASSLLGTGNTGELFF
once | TRBJ1-5 | TRBD1 | TRBV28 | 15 | TGTGCCAGCAGTTCCGGACAGGGGGTGCCCCAGCCCCAGCATTTT | CASSSGQGVPQPQHF
NA | TRBJ1-1 | TRBD1 | TRBV7-2 | 13 | TGTGCCAGCAGCTTACCGGACAGGGAAGTCGCTTTCTTT | CASSLPDREVAFF
NA | TRBJ1-2 | TRBD1 | TRBV5-1 | 15 | TGCGCCAGCAGCTTGGTTTACGACAGGGAGTACGGCTACACCTTC | CASSLVYDREYGYTF
NA | TRBJ2-1 | TRBD2 | TRBV5-1 | 17 | TGCGCCAGCAGCCCACTGGATAGCGGGAGTTCCTACAATGAGCAGTTCTTC | CASSPLDSGSSYNEQFF
NA | TRBJ2-1 | NA | TRBV7-6 | 13 | TGTGCCAGCAGCTTAGTCACGGACAATGAGCAGTTCTTC | CASSLVTDNEQFF
NA | TRBJ2-1 | TRBD2 | TRBV5-6 | 15 | TGTGCCAGCAGCTTAAGAACTAGCGGGAGTGACGAGCAGTTCTTC | CASSLRTSGSDEQFF
NA | TRBJ2-5 | TRBD2 | TRBV29-1 | 13 | TGCAGCGTGGGCCGACTAGCGAAAGAGACCCAGTACTTC | CSVGRLAKETQYF
NA | TRBJ2-7 | NA | TRBV20-1 | 11 | TGCAGTGCTAACCCAGGGTACGAGCAGTACTTC | CSANPGYEQYF
NA | TRBJ2-2 | NA | TRBV7-9 | 14 | TGTGCCAGCAGCCTTTATAGCGGCACCGGGGAGCTGTTTTTT | CASSLYSGTGELFF
NA | TRBJ1-2 | TRBD1 | TRBV2 | 13 | TGTGCCAGCGGGACAGGCGGCTTCTATGGCTACACCTTC | CASGTGGFYGYTF
NA | TRBJ2-1 | TRBD1 | TRBV5-6 | 15 | TGTGCCAGCAGCGCCGGGACAGAAATCGGCAATGAGCAGTTCTTC | CASSAGTEIGNEQFF
NA | TRBJ1-6 | TRBD1 | TRBV19 | 15 | TGTGCCAGTAGACCCTCGGACAGGGGGAGATCACCCCTCCACTTT | CASRPSDRGRSPLHF
NA | TRBJ2-1 | NA | TRBV7-9 | 16 | TGTGCCAGCAGCCCAACCACAGGGAAACCCTACAATGAGCAGTTCTTC | CASSPTTGKPYNEQFF
few | TRBJ2-1 | TRBD2 | TRBV7-8 | 17 | TGTGCCAGCAGCTTAGATGAGGATAAGCGGGACTACAATGAGCAGTTCTTC | CASSLDEDKRDYNEQFF
NA | TRBJ1-2 | NA | TRBV12-5 | 11 | TGTGCTAGTGGTTCCACCAGGGGCTACACCTTC | CASGSTRGYTF
NA | TRBJ2-1 | NA | TRBV12-5 | 13 | TGTGCTAGTGGTGGGGGTAATATGAATGAGCAGTTCTTC | CASGGGNMNEQFF
NA | TRBJ2-1 | NA | TRBV5-1 | 15 | TGCGCCAGCAGCATAAGGACAGACTCCTACAATGAGCAGTTCTTC | CASSIRTDSYNEQFF
NA | TRBJ1-2 | TRBD1 | TRBV29-1 | 13 | TGCAGCGTTGGGGGGGACAGGGCGTTGGGCTACACCTTC | CSVGGDRALGYTF
NA | TRBJ2-6 | NA | TRBV13 | 13 | TGTGCCAGCAGCTTACGTGGGGCCAACGTCCTGACTTTC | CASSLRGANVLTF
NA | TRBJ2-3 | NA | TRBV5-4 | 16 | TGTGCCAGCAGCTTGGCAGGGGCGTCGTACACAGATACGCAGTATTTT | CASSLAGASYTDTQYF
few | TRBJ1-5 | NA | TRBV7-9 | 13 | TGTGCCAGCAGTCCGGACTACAATCAGCCCCAGCATTTT | CASSPDYNQPQHF
NA | TRBJ2-1 | NA | TRBV7-6 | 17 | TGTGCCAGCAGCGTTGCTCTAGGGGGTACCTCCTACAATGAGCAGTTCTTC | CASSVALGGTSYNEQFF
NA | TRBJ1-1 | NA | TRBV5-4 | 15 | TGTGCCAGCAGCTTGGTTATTCGACAGGAGTCTGAAGCTTTCTTT | CASSLVIRQESEAFF
NA | TRBJ2-2 | TRBD2 | TRBV15 | 13 | TGTGCCACGCAGGAGACTAGCGGCGGGGAGCTGTTTTTT | CATQETSGGELFF
NA | TRBJ1-1 | NA | TRBV15 | 13 | TGTGCCACTGGTATAGGTGCCGACACTGAAGCTTTCTTT | CATGIGADTEAFF
once | TRBJ1-5 | NA | TRBV6-1 | 14 | TGTGCCAGCAGTGAAGCGGGGGCTCATAGGTCCCAGCATTTT | CASSEAGAHRSQHF
NA | TRBJ1-5 | NA | TRBV28 | 14 | TGTGCCAGCAGTTTTCTATCCCGGGGGCAGCCCCAGCATTTT | CASSFLSRGQPQHF
NA | TRBJ2-5 | TRBD2 | TRBV5-1 | 16 | TGCGCCAGCAGCTTGACTAGCGGGAGGACACAAGAGACCCAGTACTTC | CASSLTSGRTQETQYF
NA | TRBJ2-5 | NA | TRBV9 | 14 | TGTGCCAGCAGCGTAGCCAGCACCCAAGAGACCCAGTACTTC | CASSVASTQETQYF
NA | TRBJ1-1 | NA | TRBV14 | 13 | TGTGCCAGCAGCCAGGGGGGGAACACTGAAGCTTTCTTT | CASSQGGNTEAFF
NA | TRBJ1-3 | TRBD1 | TRBV9 | 15 | TGTGCCAGCAGCGTTACAGGGGCGGCTGGAAACACCATATATTTT | CASSVTGAAGNTIYF
NA | TRBJ1-2 | NA | TRBV6-6 | 14 | TGTGCCAGCAGTCGGCCGGGAACCCACTATGGCTACACCTTC | CASSRPGTHYGYTF
NA | TRBJ1-2 | NA | TRBV7-3 | 13 | TGTGCCAGCAGTCCTGAGGGGGGCTATGGCTACACCTTC | CASSPEGGYGYTF